This T cell receptor beta chain was identified in a study of cytomegalovirus exposure and HLA in healthy donors. Study-wide results and limits: Investigators reported 164 TCR beta chains as tied to cytomegalovirus.

A note on this clone: Antigen specificity is unknown.

The V and J ends lost 3 bases and 7 bases, in that order; junction bases with no gene match: 11. Germline CDR1 and CDR2: SEHNR and FQNEAQ (reference sequence). The CDR3 totals 16 residues. At sampling all donors were nominally healthy, likely with unrecorded immune exposures. In the PCR, 60 Vbeta and 13 Jbeta primers were used. Assay: immunoSEQ multiplex PCR; the TCRdb copy retains only in-frame clones and omits some. In the table there are roughly 190,000 clones, around 81% of which are singletons. The receptor comes from a woman between 45 and 65 years old in good health and CMV-seropositive. V usage is TRBV7-9 and J usage is TRBJ1-4; 7 nucleotides align to TRBD1. Sequencing used PBMCs. The CDR3 here is CASSFLQGFQGEKLFF. As DNA, the CDR3 is TGTGCCAGCAGCTTCTTACAGGGGTTTCAGGGTGAAAAACTGTTTTTT.